One sample yielded the 22 T cell receptor beta chains listed below, sequenced in a study of T cell responses to AZD1222 COVID-19 vaccine. Profiled with immunoSEQ multiplex PCR; TCRdb holds only in-frame clones, not every one. This table holds more than 150,000 clones, about 92% found once. Here the sequenced sample was peripheral blood, taken on day 0 of AZD1222 vaccination. These receptors were obtained from an adult in good health.

CDR3 sequence: CASSQQLGRKGNTEAFF. For the CDR3, the DNA is TGCGCCAGCAGCCAACAGCTAGGGCGTAAAGGGAACACTGAAGCTTTCTTT. This sequence joins TRBV4-1 and TRBJ1-1; D gene uncertain. Per germline, CDR1 MGHRA and CDR2 YSYEKL. CDR3 size: 17 residues. Trimming removed 2 bases from V and 1 base from J, with 17 bases in between.

The chain is built from TRBV11-2 and TRBJ1-6; possible D gene TRBD1, 6 bases. Between the trimmed V and J ends, which lost 1 base and 0 bases, there was a span of 10 bases. CDR3 length: 17 amino acids. In germline, CDR1 is SGHAT, CDR2 FQNNGV. CDR3 protein: CASSLGQGHSYNSPLHF. CDR3 bases: TGTGCCAGCAGCTTAGGGCAGGGGCACTCCTATAATTCACCCCTCCACTTT.

About this clone: At one end, the junction sequence differs from germline, possibly due to a read error. The chain couples TRBV15 to TRBJ2-7, with D hard to call. The CDR3 extends over 15 amino acids. Germline V gene sequence: CDR1 LNHNV, CDR2 YYDKDF (reference sequence). This CDR3 reads CATRRDSTQTYEQYF. The CDR3 nucleotides read TGTGCCACCAGAAGAGACTCGACTCAAACCTACGAGCAGTACTTC.

This rearrangement joins TRBV12-1 to TRBJ1-5. TRBV12-1 is shown as a pseudogene. The CDR3 covers 15 residues. The CDR3 nucleotides are TGTGCCAGCCGTTGGGGGAGGGCCGGGAGGCAGCCCCAGCATTTT. The encoded protein is CASRWGRAGRQPQHF.

This chain uses TRBV19 with TRBJ2-2; D unresolved. Germline V gene sequence: CDR1 LNHDA, CDR2 SQIVND (reference sequence). The V end was cut by 4 bases, the J end by 3 bases, with 0 bases between. This CDR3 has 11 amino acids. This CDR3 is CASSNTGELFF. In DNA form, the CDR3 reads TGTGCCAGTAGTAACACCGGGGAGCTGTTTTTT.

As DNA, the CDR3 is TGTGCCACCAGCACAGAACAGGGGGTTCGCAATTCACCCCTCCACTTT. Protein product: CATSTEQGVRNSPLHF. The chain is built from TRBV15 and TRBJ1-6; 8 bases match TRBD1. The V gene end was trimmed by 4 bases and the J gene end by 7 bases; junction bases not matched to a gene: 9. Per the germline V gene, CDR1 is LNHNV and CDR2 is YYDKDF (reference sequence). The CDR3 extends over 16 amino acids.

This clone was detected only once. The gene calls are TRBV4-1 and TRBJ1-6, with a tentative D call TRBD1 (5 bases). V lost 1 base to trimming and J lost 7 bases, with 5 bases between them. Germline V gene data show CDR1 as MGHRA and CDR2 as YSYEKL. This CDR3 contains 13 residues. CDR3 protein: CASSQGGNSPLHF. DNA of the CDR3: TGCGCCAGCAGCCAAGGGGGGAATTCACCCCTCCACTTT.

The J gene is TRBJ1-4, the V gene TRBV7-9, with D possibly matching TRBD1 (6 bases). The V end was cut by 1 base, the J end by 8 bases, with 17 bases between. Germline loops: CDR1 SEHNR, CDR2 FQNEAQ (reference sequence). There are 16 residues in the CDR3. CDR3: CASSLVTGAAGEKLFF. In DNA form, the CDR3 reads TGTGCCAGCAGCTTAGTTACGGGGGCGGCGGGAGAAAAACTGTTTTTT.

The gene calls are TRBV5-1 and TRBJ2-5; D may be TRBD2 (6 bases). CDR3 size: 16 residues. Germline values: CDR1 SGHRS, CDR2 YFSETQ. The V end was cut by 3 bases, the J end by 5 bases, with 20 bases between. Here the CDR3 reads CASSYGTWGFGETQYF. The CDR3 region has the DNA TGCGCCAGCAGCTACGGGACTTGGGGGTTTGGGGAGACCCAGTACTTC.

The chain links TRBV10-1 to TRBJ2-3, with D possibly matching TRBD2 (5 bases). The V end lost 7 bases, the J end lost 5 bases, and 10 bases lay between the germline ends. CDR3 length: 12 residues. Germline V CDR1 and CDR2: WNHNN, SYGVQD (reference sequence). CDR3 in amino acids: CASKEEGDTQYF. CDR3 nucleotide sequence: TGCGCCAGCAAGGAGGAAGGAGATACGCAGTATTTT.

This clone was observed once. The CDR3 DNA follows: TGTGCCAGCAGTCCGGCGGGGGGGACCCAAGAGTTTTTT. Translation gives CASSPAGGTQEFF. The rearrangement links TRBV6-5 to TRBJ1-4; TRBD1 is a possible D gene (5 bases). CDR1 MNHEY and CDR2 SVGAGI come from the germline V gene. The ends were cut back, 5 bases at V and 16 bases at J, with 20 bases in the middle. The CDR3 length is 13 residues.

The chain is built from TRBV30 and TRBJ1-2, with TRBD1 matching 7 bases. From germline, CDR1 is GTSNPN and CDR2 SVGIG (reference sequence). The CDR3 has 13 residues. V lost 7 bases, J lost 0 bases, and 5 bases stayed unmatched. The CDR3 bases are TGTGCCTCCCGGGACAGAACTAACTATGGCTACACCTTC. It codes for CASRDRTNYGYTF.

This rearrangement joins TRBV6-2 or TRBV6-3 to TRBJ2-7, with D tentatively TRBD2 (6 bases). V shed 2 bases and J shed 4 bases, with 15 bases lying between them. This CDR3 has 15 amino acids. Germline CDR1 and CDR2: MNHEY and SVGEGT. CDR3 bases: TGTGCCAGCAGTTACGGGGGGACCAGGAAGTACGAGCAGTACGTC. Translating it yields CASSYGGTRKYEQYV.

V gene TRBV20-1 combines with J gene TRBJ1-1, with D uncertain. CDR3 length: 11 amino acids. Trimming removed 7 bases from V and 1 base from J, with 7 bases in between. The V gene's germline CDR1 is DFQATT and CDR2 SNEGSKA (reference sequence). In nucleotides, the CDR3 is TGCAGTGGCCGGCGGAACACTGAAGCTTTCTTT. It codes for CSGRRNTEAFF.

The chain is built from TRBV4-1 and TRBJ2-1; D is tentatively TRBD1 or TRBD2 (6 bases each). The CDR3 length is 21 residues. V was cut by 0 bases and J by 4 bases, with 28 bases left in between. In germline, CDR1 is MGHRA, CDR2 YSYEKL. The CDR3: CASSQDLAVLVSGAPYNEQFF. As DNA, the CDR3 is TGCGCCAGCAGCCAAGATCTGGCGGTTCTGGTGTCGGGGGCCCCATACAATGAGCAGTTCTTC.

The rearrangement uses TRBV5-1 and TRBJ1-3, with D maybe TRBD1 (5 bases). The CDR3 loop spans 16 amino acids. V lost 4 bases to trimming and J lost 1 base, with 15 bases between them. Per the germline V gene, CDR1 is SGHRS and CDR2 is YFSETQ. CDR3 residues: CASSLGWDQSGNTIYF. The CDR3 DNA is TGCGCCAGCAGCCTGGGGTGGGACCAGTCTGGAAACACCATATATTTT.

This chain links TRBV7-9 with TRBJ1-3, with 9 bases matching TRBD1. Germline CDR1 SEHNR, CDR2 FQNEAQ (reference sequence). The J segment lost 5 bases and the V segment lost 4 bases, leaving 18 bases of the junction unmatched. This CDR3 has 19 residues. The CDR3 region has the DNA TGTGCCAGCAGCTCACCGGGACAGGGTATTCACCGGTGGAGAAACACCATATATTTT. It encodes CASSSPGQGIHRWRNTIYF.

This clone was picked up one time. The genes are TRBV12-5 and TRBJ1-2; TRBD1 aligns across 9 bases. There are 19 residues in the CDR3. J was trimmed by 7 bases and V by 3 bases; bases with no gene match: 21. Germline V CDR1 and CDR2: LGHNT, FRNRAP. The CDR3 protein is CASGFPPPYRGLERGGYTF. CDR3 coding DNA: TGTGCTAGTGGTTTCCCGCCTCCTTACAGGGGGCTAGAACGGGGTGGCTACACCTTC.

V usage is TRBV2 and J usage is TRBJ2-1; D gene ambiguous. The CDR3 has 11 amino acids. Trimming pared 6 bases from V and 6 bases from J, leaving 6 bases between. Germline V gene lookup returns CDR1 SNHLY and CDR2 FYNNEI. The CDR3 loop reads CASRGSNEQFF. In DNA form, the CDR3 reads TGTGCCAGCAGGGGAAGCAATGAGCAGTTCTTC.

The CDR3 nucleotides read TGTGCCAGCTCACCAATCAGGGCTAGCGAGCAGTACTTC. Amino acid sequence: CASSPIRASEQYF. J is TRBJ2-7 and V is TRBV18; possibly TRBD1 for D (5 bases). Germline V CDR1 and CDR2: KGHSH, LQKENI. V lost 2 bases and J 6 bases, leaving 11 bases between the germline ends. The length of the CDR3 is 13 residues.

The chain combines TRBV24-1 with TRBJ1-3, with D possibly TRBD1 on 5 matching bases. Trimming left V 4 bases short and J 0 bases short, with 15 bases between. Germline V gene sequence: CDR1 KGHDR, CDR2 SFDVKD. CDR3 length equals 17 residues. In DNA form, the CDR3 reads TGTGCCACCAGTGACAACCGAGAAGGGGTCTCTGGAAACACCATATATTTT. Protein sequence: CATSDNREGVSGNTIYF.

The chain combines TRBV6-5 with TRBJ1-4; D ambiguous. The ends were cut back, 0 bases at V and 3 bases at J, with 11 bases in the middle. The CDR3 has 16 residues. The germline V gene has CDR1 MNHEY and CDR2 SVGAGI. CDR3 loop: CASSYSIPRANEKLFF. In DNA, the CDR3 is TGTGCCAGCAGTTACTCGATTCCGAGGGCTAATGAAAAACTGTTTTTT.